What follows are 29 T cell receptor beta chains derived from one specimen sequenced in a study of CD8+ T cells in alopecia areata. Treatment here: oral pan-JAK inhibitor, 5-10 mg twice daily. It was cDNA, reverse transcribed from extracted RNA, that served as the sequencing template. The repertoire was sequenced with immunoSEQ multiplex PCR; TCRdb's copy has only in-frame clones and lacks some. The sample lists 85,000 to 110,000 clones; 65% to 90% were seen once. This specimen consisted of CD8+ T cells sorted from blood, obtained between weeks 30 and 35, from a patient treated with tofacitinib. The receptor source for this set is a human donor with alopecia areata.

The V gene is TRBV27, the J gene TRBJ1-1; TRBD1 might be the D (5 bases). The CDR3 totals 14 residues. The germline V gene encodes CDR1 MNHEY and CDR2 SMNVEV (reference sequence). Trimming shortened V by 3 bases and J by 1 base, and 9 bases separated the two germline ends. CDR3 amino acids: CASSLGRQNTEAFF. DNA for the CDR3: TGTGCCAGCAGTTTGGGACGGCAGAACACTGAAGCTTTCTTT.

The chain uses TRBV7-9 and TRBJ1-1; unclear D gene. Germline CDR1 and CDR2: SEHNR and FQNEAQ (reference sequence). The CDR3 sequence is 12 residues long. Trimming removed 5 bases at V and 6 bases at J, with 10 bases between. CDR3 sequence: CASSPGPSEAFF. In DNA form, the CDR3 reads TGTGCCAGCAGCCCCGGGCCTTCTGAAGCTTTCTTT. The full variable domain, its missing parts supplied by reference TRBV7-9 and TRBJ1-1, is DTGVSQNPRHKITKRGQNVTFRCDPISEHNRLYWYRQTLGQGPEFLTYFQNEAQLEKSRLLSDRFSAERPKGSFSTLEIQRTEQGDSAMYLCASSPGPSEAFFGQGTRLTVV.

The chain joins TRBV2 to TRBJ2-1; D remains unclear. The CDR3 extends over 13 amino acids. Per germline, CDR1 SNHLY and CDR2 FYNNEI. V was cut by 6 bases and J by 3 bases, with 9 bases left in between. The CDR3 loop is CASRPYSYNEQFF. DNA of the CDR3: TGTGCCAGCAGACCCTACAGCTACAATGAGCAGTTCTTC.

J is TRBJ2-5 and V is TRBV5-5, with 9 positions matching TRBD1. V dropped 3 bases and J dropped 4; count of bases not matched to a gene: 4. Per the germline V gene, CDR1 is SGHKS and CDR2 is YYEKEE (reference sequence). There are 14 residues in the CDR3. This CDR3 reads CASSSGQGGETQYF. The CDR3 nucleotides are TGTGCCAGCAGCTCGGGACAGGGAGGAGAGACCCAGTACTTC.

The rearrangement links TRBV29-1 to TRBJ2-7, with 12 bases fitting TRBD2. The CDR3 is 13 amino acids. J gave up 2 bases and V 6 bases, and 2 bases lay outside the gene matches. Per germline, CDR1 SQVTM and CDR2 ANQGSEA. The DNA for the CDR3 is TGCAGCGTAGGACTAGCGGGAACCTACGAGCAGTACTTC. Translating it yields CSVGLAGTYEQYF.

This rearrangement joins TRBV2 to TRBJ2-2, with 14 bases aligning to TRBD2. Germline values: CDR1 SNHLY, CDR2 FYNNEI. V was clipped by 4 bases and J by 7 bases; unmatched bases: 8. The CDR3 is 17 amino acids. For the CDR3, the DNA is TGTGCCAGCAGTGGACCCGGGACTAGCGGGAGCATCGGGGAGCTGTTTTTT. Its translation is CASSGPGTSGSIGELFF.

The rearrangement uses TRBV30 and TRBJ2-1, with 10 bases fitting TRBD2. CDR3 length: 16 amino acids. The V gene end was trimmed by 2 bases and the J gene end by 9 bases; junction bases not matched to a gene: 13. Germline-derived CDR1 and CDR2 are GTSNPN and SVGIG (reference sequence). DNA for the CDR3: TGTGCCTGGAGTAGCGGGGGGGAAAAATATACGGGTGAGCAGTTCTTC. Residues: CAWSSGGEKYTGEQFF. The whole variable domain, filled in from reference TRBV30 and TRBJ2-1, reads SQTIHQWPATLVQPVGSPLSLECTVEGTSNPNLYWYRQAAGRGLQLLFYSVGIGQISSEVPQNLSASRPQDRQFILSSKKLLLSDSGFYLCAWSSGGEKYTGEQFFGPGTRLTVL.

This sequence joins TRBV4-1 and TRBJ1-3; D uncertain. Trimming took off 4 bases at V and 7 bases at J, with 11 bases between the two ends. CDR1 and CDR2 (germline): MGHRA, YSYEKL. The CDR3 runs 13 residues. CDR3: CASSLASGNTIYF. The CDR3 nucleotides read TGCGCCAGCAGCCTCGCCAGTGGTAACACCATATATTTT.

This chain uses TRBV12-2 with TRBJ2-2. TRBV12-2 constitutes a pseudogene. The CDR3 loop spans 13 amino acids. The DNA for the CDR3 is TGTGCAAGCCATAACCGGGACCCCGGGGAGCTGTTTTTT. Protein product: CASHNRDPGELFF.

In nucleotides, the CDR3 is TGCAGCGCCCAGGGAAACTATGGCTACACCTTC. This gives the protein CSAQGNYGYTF. The chain is built from TRBV29-1 and TRBJ1-2; maybe TRBD1 (5 bases). V was cut by 7 bases and J by 2 bases, with 8 bases left in between. Looked up from germline, CDR1 is SQVTM and CDR2 is ANQGSEA. The CDR3 extends over 11 amino acids.

The chain has TRBV4-1 and TRBJ2-7; D is uncertain. In germline, CDR1 is MGHRA, CDR2 YSYEKL. This CDR3 has 14 residues. V was clipped by 1 base and J by 3 bases, with 10 bases between them. The CDR3: CASSQGGVVYEQYF. CDR3 in DNA: TGCGCCAGCAGCCAAGGAGGAGTAGTCTACGAGCAGTACTTC.

This clone is medium-sized (0.01 to 0.1%) in the sample. This chain connects TRBV29-1 to TRBJ2-1, with D maybe TRBD1 (6 bases). Trimming removed 7 bases at V and 2 bases at J, with 12 bases between. The CDR3 contains 13 residues. Germline assignment: CDR1 SQVTM and CDR2 ANQGSEA. In DNA, the CDR3 is TGCAGCGAAAAGACAGGAACCTACAATGAGCAGTTCTTC. Its protein is CSEKTGTYNEQFF.

The chain employs TRBV6-5 and TRBJ2-1, with D perhaps TRBD2 (5 bases). The CDR3 extends over 15 amino acids. Germline CDR1 is MNHEY and CDR2 is SVGAGI. V was shortened by 4 bases and J by 4 bases, with 14 bases between the two germline ends. Here the CDR3 DNA reads TGTGCCAGCAGTTTGGCGGCGGGCGGGTACAATGAGCAGTTCTTC. Protein: CASSLAAGGYNEQFF.

The J gene is TRBJ2-7, the V gene TRBV29-1; D possibly corresponds to TRBD2 (7 bases). V was shortened by 1 base and J by 4 bases, with 14 bases between the two germline ends. Germline loops: CDR1 SQVTM, CDR2 ANQGSEA. The CDR3 has 14 residues. CDR3 DNA: TGCAGCGTTGAAGTTCCGGGGGGCTCGTACGAGCAGTACTTC. Protein sequence: CSVEVPGGSYEQYF.

This clone was recorded only once. This chain uses TRBV6-6 with TRBJ2-7, with unresolved D. This CDR3 is built from 11 residues. Trimming took off 0 bases at V and 6 bases at J, with 3 bases between the two ends. Per the germline V gene, CDR1 is MNHNY and CDR2 is SVGAGI (reference sequence). CDR3 coding DNA: TGTGCCAGCAGTTACTCGAGCGAGCAGTACTTC. Translated, it gives CASSYSSEQYF.

The chain combines TRBV11-2 with TRBJ2-7; no reliable D call. V gave up 5 bases and J gave up 3 bases, with 8 bases separating them. Germline V gives CDR1 SGHAT, CDR2 FQNNGV. The CDR3 runs 12 residues. DNA of the CDR3: TGTGCCAGCAGCGACATTGGCTACGAGCAGTACTTC. Amino acids: CASSDIGYEQYF.

Regarding this clone: Other DNA sequences in the sample encode the same CDR3. The genes are TRBV7-3 and TRBJ2-7, with D possibly being TRBD1 (5 bases). CDR3 size: 13 residues. V was trimmed by 0 bases and J by 3 bases, leaving 6 bases between them. The germline CDR1 and CDR2 sequences are SGHTA and FQGTGA. CDR3 sequence: CASSLTQDYEQYF. CDR3 DNA: TGTGCCAGCAGCTTAACACAGGACTACGAGCAGTACTTC.

The genes are TRBV11-2 and TRBJ2-3, with no clear D. CDR1 is SGHAT and CDR2 is FQNNGV in the germline V gene. Trimming removed 0 bases from V and 3 bases from J, with 4 bases in between. This CDR3 spans 13 amino acids. In nucleotides, the CDR3 is TGTGCCAGCAGCTTAGAAAATACAGATACGCAGTATTTT. Its translation is CASSLENTDTQYF.

The CDR3 loop is CATSRPTDRLLAQHF. Here the CDR3 DNA reads TGTGCCACCAGCAGGCCCACCGACAGATTATTGGCCCAGCATTTT. The J gene is TRBJ1-5, the V gene TRBV15; TRBD1 is a possible D gene (5 bases). CDR1 and CDR2 from the germline V gene are LNHNV and YYDKDF (reference sequence). There are 15 residues in the CDR3. The V end lost 3 bases, the J end lost 11 bases, and 20 bases lay between the germline ends.

The rearrangement uses TRBV29-1 and TRBJ2-7, with a weak D call TRBD1 (5 bases). The length of the CDR3 is 14 residues. Germline CDR1 is SQVTM and CDR2 is ANQGSEA. Trimming took off 0 bases at V and 3 bases at J, with 12 bases between the two ends. Written as DNA, the CDR3 is TGCAGCGTTGAAGATAGTGTCCAGGGCTACGAGCAGTACTTC. As protein: CSVEDSVQGYEQYF.

This chain links TRBV25-1 with TRBJ2-3; D ambiguous. The CDR3 extends over 13 amino acids. Per germline, CDR1 MGHDK and CDR2 SYGVNS. V dropped 3 bases and J dropped 0 bases, with 4 bases sitting between them. DNA of the CDR3: TGTGCCAGCAGTGAGGGGAGCACAGATACGCAGTATTTT. This encodes CASSEGSTDTQYF.

As DNA, the CDR3 is TGCAGCGTTGTGGCAGAGGAGGCCTACGAGCAGTACTTC. Encoded protein: CSVVAEEAYEQYF. This sequence joins TRBV29-1 and TRBJ2-7; tentative D call: TRBD2 (5 bases). Looked up from germline, CDR1 is SQVTM and CDR2 is ANQGSEA. Trimming took off 4 bases at V and 2 bases at J, with 12 bases between the two ends. The CDR3 is 13 amino acids.

The rearrangement uses TRBV7-9 and TRBJ2-1, with 7 bases aligning to TRBD1. V lost 5 bases and J lost 2; bases outside the gene matches: 6. The germline V gene encodes CDR1 SEHNR and CDR2 FQNEAQ (reference sequence). The CDR3 extends over 15 amino acids. As DNA, the CDR3 is TGTGCCAGCAGCCACCGGGACAGCCCCTACAATGAGCAGTTCTTC. Residues: CASSHRDSPYNEQFF.

This clone was observed once. The gene calls are TRBV6-1 and TRBJ2-1; possible D gene TRBD2, 6 bases. This CDR3 comprises 13 residues. Germline V lookup: CDR1 MNHNS, CDR2 SASEGT. Trimming stripped 11 bases from V and 7 bases from J, with 18 bases between. DNA for the CDR3: TGTGCCCTTCAAAACATCCTAGCGAATGAGCAGTTCTTC. Translation gives CALQNILANEQFF.

The chain joins TRBV19 to TRBJ2-7; 10 bases are a match to TRBD1. CDR3 length: 16 residues. From germline, CDR1 is LNHDA and CDR2 SQIVND (reference sequence). J gave up 3 bases and V 5 bases, and 10 bases lay outside the gene matches. DNA for the CDR3: TGTGCCAGTAGTCCTAAAGGGACAGGGGAATTCTACGAGCAGTACTTC. Translated: CASSPKGTGEFYEQYF.

Comments on this clone: Additional DNA sequences in this sample encode the identical CDR3. The chain recombines TRBV5-1 with TRBJ2-7; D unresolved. The V end lost 0 bases, the J end lost 0 bases, and 4 bases lay between the germline ends. The CDR3 has 13 residues. Germline V gene data show CDR1 as SGHRS and CDR2 as YFSETQ. The CDR3 loop is CASSLEVSYEQYF. CDR3 coding DNA: TGCGCCAGCAGCTTGGAGGTCTCCTACGAGCAGTACTTC.

The rearrangement links TRBV6-5 to TRBJ2-2; D is ambiguous. Between the trimmed V and J ends, which lost 0 bases and 2 bases, there was a span of 4 bases. CDR3 length equals 14 residues. Per the germline V gene, CDR1 is MNHEY and CDR2 is SVGAGI. CDR3 nucleotides: TGTGCCAGCAGTTACTCGATCAACACCGGGGAGCTGTTTTTT. Protein product: CASSYSINTGELFF.

This chain links TRBV29-1 with TRBJ1-1, with 8 bases identical to TRBD1. CDR1 is SQVTM and CDR2 is ANQGSEA in the germline V gene. There are 14 residues in the CDR3. The trim removed 5 bases at V and 3 bases at J, leaving 8 bases unmatched. CDR3 sequence: CSVISQGGDTEAFF. As DNA, the CDR3 is TGCAGCGTTATATCACAGGGGGGGGACACTGAAGCTTTCTTT.

The chain couples TRBV19 to TRBJ1-1; TRBD1 might be the D (6 bases). The CDR3 contains 11 residues. The germline V gene has CDR1 LNHDA and CDR2 SQIVND (reference sequence). The V and J ends lost 10 bases and 3 bases respectively, with 9 bases between them. The CDR3 DNA sequence: TGTGCCATCACAGGGTACACTGAAGCTTTCTTT. This encodes CAITGYTEAFF.